This T cell receptor (beta chain) is drawn from a study of cytomegalovirus exposure and HLA in healthy donors. Primers for the PCR totalled 60 Vbeta and 13 Jbeta. Generated by immunoSEQ multiplex PCR, the TCRdb table keeps only in-frame clones and is missing some. This table has fewer than 250,000 clones, about 80% appearing once. Sequenced: PBMCs. This sequence originates from a male donor in good health and CMV-seronegative.

The CDR3 nucleotides are TGTGCCAGCAGTGATCCCCGGGGGAAAACTAATGAAAAACTGTTTTTT. Protein product: CASSDPRGKTNEKLFF. The chain couples TRBV2 to TRBJ1-4; a weak D match, TRBD1 (5 bases). V was shortened by 3 bases and J by 1 base, with 12 bases between the two germline ends. The CDR3 spans 16 residues. Germline V gene lookup returns CDR1 SNHLY and CDR2 FYNNEI.